This T cell receptor beta chain was documented in a study of blood T cells in healthy people across ages. Study findings and constraints: Percentage of naive T cells showed a strong correlation with TCR beta diversity.

This clonotype appeared a few times. Its antigen is still unknown. Primers used in a second PCR of roughly 6 to 12 cycles were a sample-barcoded 5' primer and a J-beta primer mix. TCRdb ran MiXCR on the 5' RACE reads and lists one entry per CDR3 protein. This table has about 730,000 distinct CDR3 sequences, approximately 43% appearing once. Germline CDR1 and CDR2: ENHRY and SYGVKD. The CDR3 extends over 13 amino acids. Trimming stripped 8 bases from V and 5 bases from J, with 14 bases between. Sequencing used blood. This sequence originates from an older woman in good health. The V call is TRBV10-3, the J call TRBJ2-3, with D possibly matching TRBD2 (5 bases). The CDR3 DNA reads as TGTGCCATCCGGGAAACCAATGTAGATACGCAGTATTTT. This translates into CAIRETNVDTQYF.